A selection of T cell receptor beta chains follows, all from one sample in a study of blood T cell repertoires in COVID-19. TCRdb's table, derived via immunoSEQ multiplex PCR, lists solely in-frame clones and lacks some. The repertoire consists of some 86,000 clones, with 91% occurring once and the leading ten covering roughly 2.3%. Source material: peripheral blood. These receptors came from a human donor with active COVID-19. The donor label of this sample is uncertain. CDR3s include the opening cysteine and the closing phenylalanine or tryptophan. A D gene is named only where the DNA matches it firmly. Size is stated for part of the rows, as once, few or many counts, or as a class when the clone is expanded.

j_gene,abundance,v_gene,d_gene,CDR3nt,CDR3aa
TRBJ1-2,.,TRBV7-9,TRBD1,TGTGCCAGCAGCCGACGGGAACAGGGGGGCACCTTC,CASSRREQGGTF
TRBJ2-7,.,TRBV27,.,TGTGCCAGCAGCCACGGACAGACCTACGAGCAGTACTTC,CASSHGQTYEQYF
TRBJ2-2,.,TRBV11-2,TRBD2,TGTGCCAGCAGCCCCCTTCGCAAGCGGGGGGCCTCTGGCACCGGGGAGCTGTTTTTT,CASSPLRKRGASGTGELFF
TRBJ1-5,.,TRBV6-5,.,TGTGCCAGCAGAAATGACAGCCCCAATCAGCCCCAGCATTTT,CASRNDSPNQPQHF
TRBJ2-6,.,TRBV7-2,.,TGTGCCAGCAGCTCCCTGAGGGTGAGGCTGGGGGCCAACGTCCTGACTTTC,CASSSLRVRLGANVLTF
TRBJ2-7,.,TRBV2,TRBD2,TGTGCCAGCCTAGGAGCGGGGGGCTCCTCCGAGCAGTACTTC,CASLGAGGSSEQYF
TRBJ2-1,few,TRBV5-1,.,TGCGCCAGCAGCTCGTCAAGGACTGAATACAATGAGCAGTTCTTC,CASSSSRTEYNEQFF
TRBJ2-1,.,TRBV5-5,.,TGTGCCAGCAGCTTAATAGGACAGAATTACAATGAGCAGTTCTTC,CASSLIGQNYNEQFF
TRBJ2-1,.,TRBV29-1,.,TGCAGCGTAGGAGGCCCCAATGAGCAGTTCTTC,CSVGGPNEQFF
TRBJ2-7,.,TRBV18,.,TGTGCCAGCTCACCAGGGGGGAAACTCCACGAGCAGTACTTC,CASSPGGKLHEQYF
TRBJ2-5,once,TRBV7-8,.,TGTGCCAGCAGCTTAGCGCCTCAGGGGATCCAAGAGACCCAGTACTTC,CASSLAPQGIQETQYF
TRBJ2-2,.,TRBV2,.,TGTGCCAGCTTCGAAGAGGCTGGGGAGCTGTTTTTT,CASFEEAGELFF
TRBJ2-1,once,TRBV7-9,TRBD1,TGTGCCAGCAGCTTAGGCCCGGGACAGGGGGCATACAATGAGCAGTTCTTC,CASSLGPGQGAYNEQFF
TRBJ2-7,.,TRBV5-6,.,TGTGCCAGCAGCTTAACAGGGTCCGGTGCCTACGAGCAGTACTTC,CASSLTGSGAYEQYF
TRBJ2-3,.,TRBV9,.,TGTGCCAGCAGCGTAGATTGGGGGGACACAGATACGCAGTATTTT,CASSVDWGDTDTQYF
TRBJ1-5,.,TRBV28,TRBD1,TGTGCCAGCAGTTTATCCCATTTGGACAGGGGGCTAGGTCAGCCCCAGCATTTT,CASSLSHLDRGLGQPQHF
TRBJ2-1,.,TRBV9,.,TGTGCCAGCACCCCTCAGGTGGGGAGCTCCTACAATGAGCAGTTCTTC,CASTPQVGSSYNEQFF
TRBJ2-3,.,TRBV5-1,TRBD2,TGCGCCAGCAGCCCCCTGACTAGCGGGGGGGCACATACGCAGTATTTT,CASSPLTSGGAHTQYF
TRBJ1-5,once,TRBV19,.,TGTGCCAGTAGCCAGGGATTTCTTGGCAATCAGCCCCAGCATTTT,CASSQGFLGNQPQHF
TRBJ2-7,.,TRBV30,.,TGTGCCTGGAGAGCGGATACATCCTACGAGCAGTACTTC,CAWRADTSYEQYF
TRBJ1-5,.,TRBV7-8,TRBD1,TGTGCCAGCAGCTTAGCGATGACAGGGCGGCAGCCCCAGCATTTT,CASSLAMTGRQPQHF
TRBJ2-3,.,TRBV5-1,TRBD1,TGCGCCAGCAGCCACGGACAGGGCACAGATACGCAGTATTTT,CASSHGQGTDTQYF
TRBJ2-7,.,TRBV21-1,.,TGTGCCAGCAGCAAGACTAGTTACGAGCAGTACTTC,CASSKTSYEQYF
TRBJ1-1,.,TRBV5-1,.,TGCGCCAGCAGCTTCGCGACAGGCGAGAACACTGAAGCTTTCTTT,CASSFATGENTEAFF
TRBJ1-3,.,TRBV7-2,.,TGTGCCACCCGCGCGGGGGCAGCCGGAAACACCATATATTTT,CATRAGAAGNTIYF
TRBJ2-5,.,TRBV5-1,TRBD2,TGCGCCAGCAGCTTGGATTTCTCGGGGGGGACCCAGTACTTC,CASSLDFSGGTQYF
TRBJ1-2,.,TRBV19,TRBD1,TGTGCCAGTGCACACCTCCGACGGGGACAGAACTATGGCTACACCTTC,CASAHLRRGQNYGYTF
TRBJ2-3,.,TRBV5-6,.,TGTGCCAGCAGCCTGGCAGCGGAATTCACAGATACGCAGTATTTT,CASSLAAEFTDTQYF
TRBJ2-7,.,TRBV6-5,TRBD1,TGTGCCAGCAGTACCGGGACAGGTTACTACGAGCAGTACTTC,CASSTGTGYYEQYF
TRBJ1-4,.,TRBV4-3,TRBD1,TGCGCCAGCAGCCAAGGATTCTCTCAGGGGGGAGGTGAAAAACTGTTTTTT,CASSQGFSQGGGEKLFF
TRBJ2-5,.,TRBV5-4,.,TGTGCCAGCAGCTTGGCGGACAGCCAAGAGACCCAGTACTTC,CASSLADSQETQYF
TRBJ2-5,.,TRBV5-1,TRBD1,TGCGCCAGCAGCCCTGGTACAGGGGACCTCTCCCAAGAGACCCAGTACTTC,CASSPGTGDLSQETQYF
TRBJ2-7,.,TRBV12-3/TRBV12-4,.,TGTGCCAGCAGCCAAGACACGTCCCACGAGCAGTACTTC,CASSQDTSHEQYF
TRBJ1-4,.,TRBV25-1,.,TGTGCCAGCAGTGACAGGGGCGGTAATGAAAAACTGTTTTTT,CASSDRGGNEKLFF
TRBJ1-1,.,TRBV4-1,.,TGCGCCAGCAGCCAAGGAGGGGGGGGAAGGTCCACTGAAGCTTTCTTT,CASSQGGGGRSTEAFF
TRBJ1-2,.,TRBV4-1,.,TGCGCCAGCAGCCAAGATCCGCACAGGGCCAACTATGGCTACACCTTC,CASSQDPHRANYGYTF
TRBJ1-1,.,TRBV11-2,.,TGTGCCAGCAGCGTTAACAGGGTTGACACTGAAGCTTTCTTT,CASSVNRVDTEAFF
TRBJ1-5,.,TRBV5-4,TRBD1,TGTGCCAGCAGCTTACAGGGGAGCAATCAGCCCCAGCATTTT,CASSLQGSNQPQHF
TRBJ2-5,.,TRBV6-1,TRBD2,TGTGCCAGCAGTGAAACTAGCGGGGGGGCCTGGGAGACCCAGTACTTC,CASSETSGGAWETQYF
TRBJ1-2,.,TRBV3-1/TRBV3-2,.,TGTGCCAGCAGCCTAACGACGGGGAATGGCTACACCTTC,CASSLTTGNGYTF
TRBJ1-5,.,TRBV9,TRBD1,TGTGCCAGCAGCGGGACGACAGGGGAGGGTCAGCCCCAGCATTTT,CASSGTTGEGQPQHF
TRBJ2-5,.,TRBV2,TRBD1,TGTGCCAGCAAGTCTCAGGGGGCAATCGAAGAGACCCAGTACTTC,CASKSQGAIEETQYF
TRBJ2-5,.,TRBV28,.,TGTGCCAGCAGTTTCGGGGTCCAAGAGACCCAGTACTTC,CASSFGVQETQYF